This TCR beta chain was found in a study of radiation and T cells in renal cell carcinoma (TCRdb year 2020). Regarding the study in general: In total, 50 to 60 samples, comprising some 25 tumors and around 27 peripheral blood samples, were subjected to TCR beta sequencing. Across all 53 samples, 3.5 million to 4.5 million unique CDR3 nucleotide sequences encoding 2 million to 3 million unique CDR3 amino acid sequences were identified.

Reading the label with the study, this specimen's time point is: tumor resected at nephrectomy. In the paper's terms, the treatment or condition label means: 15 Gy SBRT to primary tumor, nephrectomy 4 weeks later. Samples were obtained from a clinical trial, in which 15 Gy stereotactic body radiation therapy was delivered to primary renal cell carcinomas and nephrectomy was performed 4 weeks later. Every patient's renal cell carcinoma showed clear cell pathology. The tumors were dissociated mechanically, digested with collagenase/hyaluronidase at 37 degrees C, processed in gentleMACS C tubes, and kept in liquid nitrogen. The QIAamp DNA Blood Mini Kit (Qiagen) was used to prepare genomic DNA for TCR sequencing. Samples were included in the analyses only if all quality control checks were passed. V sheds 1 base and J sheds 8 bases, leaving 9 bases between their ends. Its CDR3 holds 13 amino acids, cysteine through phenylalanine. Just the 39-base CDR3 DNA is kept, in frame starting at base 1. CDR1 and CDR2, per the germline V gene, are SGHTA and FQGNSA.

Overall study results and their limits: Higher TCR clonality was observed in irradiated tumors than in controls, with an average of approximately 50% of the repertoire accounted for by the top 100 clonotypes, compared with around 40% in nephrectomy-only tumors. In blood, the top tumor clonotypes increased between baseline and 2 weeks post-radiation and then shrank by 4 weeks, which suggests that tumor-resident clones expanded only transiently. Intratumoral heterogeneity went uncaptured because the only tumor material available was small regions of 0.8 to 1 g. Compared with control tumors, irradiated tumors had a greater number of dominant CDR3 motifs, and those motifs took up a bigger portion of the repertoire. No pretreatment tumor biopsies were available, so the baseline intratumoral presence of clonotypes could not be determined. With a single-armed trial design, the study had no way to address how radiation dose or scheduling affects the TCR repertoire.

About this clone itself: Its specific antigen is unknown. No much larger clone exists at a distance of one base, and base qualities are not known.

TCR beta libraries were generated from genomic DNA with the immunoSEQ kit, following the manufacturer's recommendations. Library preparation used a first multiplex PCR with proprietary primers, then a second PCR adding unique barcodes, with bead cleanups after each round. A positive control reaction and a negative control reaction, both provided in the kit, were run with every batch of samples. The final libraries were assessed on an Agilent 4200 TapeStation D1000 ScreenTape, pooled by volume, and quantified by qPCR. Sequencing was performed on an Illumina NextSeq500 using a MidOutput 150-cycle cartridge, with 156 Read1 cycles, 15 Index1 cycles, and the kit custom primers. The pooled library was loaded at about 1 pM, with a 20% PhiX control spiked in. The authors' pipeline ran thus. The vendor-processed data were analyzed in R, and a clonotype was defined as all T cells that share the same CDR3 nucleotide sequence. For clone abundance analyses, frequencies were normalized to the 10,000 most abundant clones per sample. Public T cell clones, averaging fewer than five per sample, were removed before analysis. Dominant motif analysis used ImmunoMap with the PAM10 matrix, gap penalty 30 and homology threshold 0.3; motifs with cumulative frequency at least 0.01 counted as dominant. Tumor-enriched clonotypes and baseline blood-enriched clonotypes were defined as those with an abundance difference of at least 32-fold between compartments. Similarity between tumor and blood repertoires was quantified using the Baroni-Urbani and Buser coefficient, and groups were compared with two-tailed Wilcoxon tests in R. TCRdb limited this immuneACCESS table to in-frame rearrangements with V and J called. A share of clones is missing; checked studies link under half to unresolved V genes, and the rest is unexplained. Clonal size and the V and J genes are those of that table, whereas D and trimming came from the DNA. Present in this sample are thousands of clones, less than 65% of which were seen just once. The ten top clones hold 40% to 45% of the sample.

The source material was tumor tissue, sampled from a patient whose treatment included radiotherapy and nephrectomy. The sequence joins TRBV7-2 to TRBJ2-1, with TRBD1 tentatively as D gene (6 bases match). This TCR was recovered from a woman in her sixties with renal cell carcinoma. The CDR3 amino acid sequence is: CASSLGPGDEQFF. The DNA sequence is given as TGTGCCAGCAGCTTAGGACCAGGGGATGAGCAGTTCTTC.